The rows below give T cell receptor beta chains drawn from one sample of a study of blood T cell repertoires in COVID-19. Sequenced by immunoSEQ multiplex PCR; TCRdb stores in-frame clones only, minus some. The repertoire consists of over 30,000 clones, with 80% to 95% occurring once and the leading ten covering about 21%. The sequenced sample consisted of peripheral blood. These receptors were collected from a man aged 80 or over with acute or convalescent COVID-19. CDR3s include the opening cysteine and the closing phenylalanine or tryptophan.

TRBV9	TRBJ1-1	14	CASSAGQLNTEAFF
TRBV7-9	TRBJ2-3	14	CASSYGTSGDTQYF
TRBV9	TRBJ1-1	13	CASSVASSTEAFF
TRBV5-4	TRBJ2-1	13	CASNRDRGAEQFF
TRBV7-3	TRBJ2-2	13	CASSLQGTGELFF
TRBV19	TRBJ2-5	16	CASSIGDRGRQETQYF
TRBV19	TRBJ1-2	15	CASRRTDGGNYGYTF
TRBV5-1	TRBJ2-4	14	CASKGTGGFNIQYF
TRBV5-1	TRBJ1-2	15	CASSLAASGTYGYTF
TRBV29-1	TRBJ1-2	13	CSFTTEVNYGYTF
TRBV24-1	TRBJ1-1	13	CATRDSLNTEAFF
TRBV12-3/TRBV12-4	TRBJ2-7	12	CASSGDSQEQYF
TRBV27	TRBJ1-2	15	CASSFRDRGLSGYTF
TRBV4-1	TRBJ2-7	13	CASSQDSTVEQYF
TRBV25-1	TRBJ2-2	15	CASSRGGSNTGELFF
TRBV12-3/TRBV12-4	TRBJ1-2	13	CASRGGTGYGYTF
TRBV6-5	TRBJ2-5	12	CASFSSWETQYF
TRBV7-2	TRBJ2-7	14	CASSLVTGSYEQYF
TRBV29-1	TRBJ1-2	13	CSVAQGMDYGYTF
TRBV27	TRBJ1-5	14	CASSHRVSNQPQHF
TRBV28	TRBJ1-5	16	CASSVGGQGGNQPQHF
TRBV27	TRBJ1-3	14	CASRQTGSGNTIYF
TRBV5-1	TRBJ1-1	14	CASSTGSLDTEAFF
TRBV19	TRBJ1-3	14	CASSMSGSGNTIYF
TRBV19	TRBJ1-1	17	CASSIGGTGFRGTEAFF
TRBV19	TRBJ1-2	14	CASSIGQGARGYTF
TRBV6-1	TRBJ2-7	16	CASSVPTGQGRHEQYF
TRBV10-2	TRBJ2-2	15	CASSAWDRNTGELFF
TRBV6-5	TRBJ1-5	11	CDDREDQPQHF
TRBV6-1	TRBJ2-7	15	CASSEPGLRPYEQYF
TRBV15	TRBJ2-7	14	CATSVGQGAYEQYF
TRBV5-4	TRBJ2-3	14	CASSLLLRGDTQYF
TRBV19	TRBJ1-1	13	CASSSTKNTEAFF
TRBV5-1	TRBJ1-3	15	CASSLQGADGNTIYF
TRBV7-2	TRBJ1-2	13	CASSSRRREPYTF
TRBV28	TRBJ1-4	14	CASSRQGSAEKLFF